Listed below are T cell receptor beta chains from one sample, sequenced in a study of T cells expressing NK-cell markers. Reprocessing the 5' RACE reads, TCRdb reports a single entry for every CDR3 protein and omits DNA. This sample contains over 100,000 distinct CDR3 sequences. Input material: blood T cells: a sorted CD56 or NKG2C T cell subset, CD4+ or CD8+ T cells, or bulk PBMC T cells (not recorded which). These receptors originate from a woman aged 18-70 years in good health. Both conserved end residues are part of each CDR3.

j_call | v_call | cdr3_aa
TRBJ1-1 | TRBV9 | CASSFSVGGTEAFF
TRBJ2-3 | TRBV12-3/TRBV12-4 | CASDRSSTDTQYF
TRBJ2-1 | TRBV7-8 | CASSSPSSASPNEQFF
TRBJ1-6 | TRBV19 | CASSSQGNSPLHF
TRBJ2-7 | TRBV7-3 | CASSERREVGEQYF
TRBJ2-7 | TRBV5-1 | CASSLVSISTYEQYF
TRBJ2-1 | TRBV24-1 | CATSDWGLAGGPENNEQFF
TRBJ1-2 | TRBV4-1 | CASSQEAMGGGPYGYTF
TRBJ1-1 | TRBV10-3 | CAISDLRGYTEAFF
TRBJ1-1 | TRBV7-6 | CASSPAVLPGLTEAFF
TRBJ1-1 | TRBV6-5 | CASMGTGTEAFF
TRBJ2-7 | TRBV15 | CATSSGTASYEQYF
TRBJ2-1 | TRBV11-2 | CASSLEWGLGSYNEQFF
TRBJ1-1 | TRBV19 | CASSIGRGNTEAFF
TRBJ2-1 | TRBV12-3/TRBV12-4 | CASSLALTGYYNEQFF
TRBJ2-1 | TRBV12-3/TRBV12-4 | CASSWPSGSSYNEQFF
TRBJ2-1 | TRBV15 | CATSRGQGANEQFF
TRBJ2-7 | TRBV29-1 | CSARDSPTYEQYF
TRBJ2-7 | TRBV6-6 | CASSYSLGVEQYF
TRBJ1-3 | TRBV13 | CASSLGLEGAGNTIYF
TRBJ1-5 | TRBV5-4 | CASSRDNNQPQHF
TRBJ2-7 | TRBV19 | CASSDGQRYEQYF
TRBJ2-3 | TRBV20-1 | CSARGAGINTDTQYF
TRBJ2-1 | TRBV7-8 | CASSFLASSYNEQFF
TRBJ2-1 | TRBV7-6 | CASSRGTSINEQFF
TRBJ2-5 | TRBV15 | CATSRVLGFETQYF
TRBJ2-7 | TRBV7-9 | CASSTLAGGRTYEQYF
TRBJ2-1 | TRBV4-3 | CASSQEGRGQFF
TRBJ2-7 | TRBV5-6 | CASSLGGFSGSYEQYF
TRBJ2-7 | TRBV29-1 | CSADTSGSNYEQYF
TRBJ2-1 | TRBV3-1 | CAKRLAGSNEQFF
TRBJ1-3 | TRBV29-1 | CSVVEGRYGNTIYF
TRBJ1-5 | TRBV25-1 | CASSEQLQNQPQHF
TRBJ1-2 | TRBV28 | CASRLDREDGYTF
TRBJ2-4 | TRBV13 | CASSASWFENIQYF
TRBJ1-6 | TRBV4-3 | CASSRRTGDYNSPLHF
TRBJ2-3 | TRBV6-2/TRBV6-3 | CASSFGGGPDTQYF
TRBJ1-5 | TRBV20-1 | CSAPQGDVQPQHF
TRBJ2-1 | TRBV19 | CASSITIANEQFF
TRBJ1-1 | TRBV7-2 | CASSLQSGDSYTEAFF
TRBJ2-1 | TRBV7-9 | CASSLERINEQFF
TRBJ1-2 | TRBV4-3 | CASSQDRAGLEGYTF
TRBJ2-1 | TRBV20-1 | CSAAGGREFTEQFF
TRBJ2-4 | TRBV29-1 | CSVMTGVNIQYF
TRBJ2-1 | TRBV19 | CASSLGQNNEQFF
TRBJ2-7 | TRBV10-3 | CAISESAYEQYF
TRBJ2-1 | TRBV19 | CASSMWTSSYNEQFF
TRBJ2-5 | TRBV7-3 | CASSSGVGVSLETQYF
TRBJ2-2 | TRBV7-2 | CASSLGRTKLTGELFF
TRBJ1-5 | TRBV4-1 | CASSQEPGGNQPQHF